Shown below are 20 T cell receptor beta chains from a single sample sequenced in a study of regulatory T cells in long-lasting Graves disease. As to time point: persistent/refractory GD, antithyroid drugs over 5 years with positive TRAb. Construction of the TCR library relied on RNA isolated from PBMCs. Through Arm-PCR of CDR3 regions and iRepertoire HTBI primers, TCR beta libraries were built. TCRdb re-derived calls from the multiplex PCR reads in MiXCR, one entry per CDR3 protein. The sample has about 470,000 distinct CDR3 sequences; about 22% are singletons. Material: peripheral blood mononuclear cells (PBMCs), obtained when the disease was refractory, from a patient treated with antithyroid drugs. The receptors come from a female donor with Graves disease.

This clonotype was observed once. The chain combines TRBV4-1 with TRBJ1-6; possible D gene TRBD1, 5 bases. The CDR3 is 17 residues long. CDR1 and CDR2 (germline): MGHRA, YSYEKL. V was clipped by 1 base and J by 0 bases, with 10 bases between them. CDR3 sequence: CASSQGGVSSYNSPLHF. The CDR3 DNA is TGCGCCAGCAGCCAAGGAGGGGTCAGCTCCTATAATTCACCCCTCCACTTT.

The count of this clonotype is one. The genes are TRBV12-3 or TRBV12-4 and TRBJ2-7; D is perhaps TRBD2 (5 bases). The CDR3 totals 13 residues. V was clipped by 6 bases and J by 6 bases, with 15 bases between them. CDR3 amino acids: CASSSPVEGEQYF. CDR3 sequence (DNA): TGTGCCAGCAGCTCACCTGTCGAGGGCGAGCAGTACTTC.

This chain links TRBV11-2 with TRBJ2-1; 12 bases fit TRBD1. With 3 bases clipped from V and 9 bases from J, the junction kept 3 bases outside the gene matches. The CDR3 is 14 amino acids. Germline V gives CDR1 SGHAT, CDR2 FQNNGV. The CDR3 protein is CASSLGTGGTEQFF. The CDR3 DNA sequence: TGTGCCAGCAGCTTGGGGACAGGGGGCACTGAGCAGTTCTTC.

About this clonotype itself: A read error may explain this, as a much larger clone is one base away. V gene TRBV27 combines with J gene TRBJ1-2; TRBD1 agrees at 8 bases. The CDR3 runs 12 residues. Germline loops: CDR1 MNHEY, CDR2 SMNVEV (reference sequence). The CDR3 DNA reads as TGTGCCAGCAGTTTGACAGGGGTTGGCTACGCCTTC. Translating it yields CASSLTGVGYAF.

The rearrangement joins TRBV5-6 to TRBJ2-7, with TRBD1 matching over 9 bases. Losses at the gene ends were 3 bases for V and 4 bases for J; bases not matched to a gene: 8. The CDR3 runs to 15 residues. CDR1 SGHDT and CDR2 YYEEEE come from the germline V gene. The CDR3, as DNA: TGTGCCAGCAGCTCCGAAGGGACAGGGAATTACGAGCAGTACTTC. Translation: CASSSEGTGNYEQYF.

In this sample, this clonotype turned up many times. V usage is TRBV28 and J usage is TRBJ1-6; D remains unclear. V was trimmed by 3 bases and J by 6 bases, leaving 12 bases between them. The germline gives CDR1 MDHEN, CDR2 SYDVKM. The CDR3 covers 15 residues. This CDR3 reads CASSFQGRANSPLHF. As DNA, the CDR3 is TGTGCCAGCAGTTTTCAAGGGAGGGCTAATTCACCCCTCCACTTT. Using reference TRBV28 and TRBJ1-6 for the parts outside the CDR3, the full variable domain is DVKVTQSSRYLVKRTGEKVFLECVQDMDHENMFWYRQDPGLGLRLIYFSYDVKMKEKGDIPEGYSVSREKKERFSLILESASTNQTSMYLCASSFQGRANSPLHFGNGTRLTVT.

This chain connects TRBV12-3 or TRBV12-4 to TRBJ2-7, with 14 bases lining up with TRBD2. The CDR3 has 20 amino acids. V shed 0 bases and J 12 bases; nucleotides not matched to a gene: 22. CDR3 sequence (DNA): TGTGCCAGCAGTTTAGCGCTGGGTTCTGTTAGGGGGACTAGCGGGAGAGAGGTGTACTTC. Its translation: CASSLALGSVRGTSGREVYF.

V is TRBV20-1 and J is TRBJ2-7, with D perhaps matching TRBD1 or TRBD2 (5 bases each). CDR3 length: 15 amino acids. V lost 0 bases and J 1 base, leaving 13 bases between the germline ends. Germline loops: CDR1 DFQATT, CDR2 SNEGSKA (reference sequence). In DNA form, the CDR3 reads TGCAGTGCTAGAGACCCCAAGGGGAGATCCTACGAGCAGTACTTC. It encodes CSARDPKGRSYEQYF.

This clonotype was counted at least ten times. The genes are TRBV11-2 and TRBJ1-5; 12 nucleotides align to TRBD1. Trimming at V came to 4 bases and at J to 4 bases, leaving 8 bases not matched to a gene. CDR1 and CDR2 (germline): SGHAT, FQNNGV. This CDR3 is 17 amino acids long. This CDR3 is CASSSGGGQGANQPQHF. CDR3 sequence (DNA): TGTGCCAGCAGCTCAGGAGGGGGACAGGGGGCGAATCAGCCCCAGCATTTT.

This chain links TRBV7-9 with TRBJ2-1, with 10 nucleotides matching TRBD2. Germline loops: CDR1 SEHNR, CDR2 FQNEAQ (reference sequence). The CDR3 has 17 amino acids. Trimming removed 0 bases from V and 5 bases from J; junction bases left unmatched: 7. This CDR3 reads CASSLAQTSGAHNEQFF. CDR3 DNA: TGTGCCAGCAGCTTAGCCCAAACTAGCGGGGCTCACAATGAGCAGTTCTTC.

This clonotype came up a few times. CDR3: CASSILIGQEKIGNTIYF. CDR3 DNA: TGTGCCAGTAGTATTCTGATCGGACAAGAGAAGATCGGAAACACCATATATTTT. The chain links TRBV19 to TRBJ1-3; D might be TRBD1 (5 bases). Germline-derived CDR1 and CDR2 are LNHDA and SQIVND (reference sequence). Trimming cost V 3 bases and J 4 bases, with 22 bases left between them. This CDR3 is 18 amino acids long. Drawing the rest from reference TRBV19 and TRBJ1-3, the complete variable domain is DGGITQSPKYLFRKEGQNVTLSCEQNLNHDAMYWYRQDPGQGLRLIYYSQIVNDFQKGDIAEGYSVSREKKESFPLTVTSAQKNPTAFYLCASSILIGQEKIGNTIYFGEGSWLTVV.

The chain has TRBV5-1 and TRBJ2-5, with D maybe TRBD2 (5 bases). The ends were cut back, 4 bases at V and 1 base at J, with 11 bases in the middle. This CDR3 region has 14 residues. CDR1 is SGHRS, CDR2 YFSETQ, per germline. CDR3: CASSDASGQETQYF. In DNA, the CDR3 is TGCGCCAGCAGCGACGCGAGCGGCCAAGAGACCCAGTACTTC.

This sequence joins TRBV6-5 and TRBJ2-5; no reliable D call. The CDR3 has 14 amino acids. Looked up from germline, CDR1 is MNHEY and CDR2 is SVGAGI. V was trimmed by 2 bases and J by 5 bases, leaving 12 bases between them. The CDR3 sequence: CASSYSAAQETQYF. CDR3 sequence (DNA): TGTGCCAGCAGTTACAGTGCAGCTCAGGAGACCCAGTACTTC.

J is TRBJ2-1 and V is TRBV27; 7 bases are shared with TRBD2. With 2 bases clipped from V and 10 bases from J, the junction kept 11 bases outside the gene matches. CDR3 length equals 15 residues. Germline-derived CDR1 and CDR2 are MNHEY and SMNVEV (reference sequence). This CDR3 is CASSLGLAAVREQFF. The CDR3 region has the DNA TGTGCCAGCAGTTTAGGGCTAGCGGCTGTCAGGGAGCAGTTCTTC.

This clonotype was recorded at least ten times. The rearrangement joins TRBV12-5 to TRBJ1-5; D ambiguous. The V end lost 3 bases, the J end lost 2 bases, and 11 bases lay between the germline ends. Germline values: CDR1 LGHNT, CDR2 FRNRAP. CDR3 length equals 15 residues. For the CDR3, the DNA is TGTGCTAGTGGTTTAGAGCCCGAGGGCAATCAGCCCCAGCATTTT. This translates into CASGLEPEGNQPQHF.

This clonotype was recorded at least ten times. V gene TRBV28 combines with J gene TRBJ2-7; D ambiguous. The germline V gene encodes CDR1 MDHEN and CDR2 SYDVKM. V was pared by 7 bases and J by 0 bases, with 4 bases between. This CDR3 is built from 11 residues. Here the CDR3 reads CASIGSYEQYF. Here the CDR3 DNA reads TGTGCCAGCATTGGCTCCTACGAGCAGTACTTC.

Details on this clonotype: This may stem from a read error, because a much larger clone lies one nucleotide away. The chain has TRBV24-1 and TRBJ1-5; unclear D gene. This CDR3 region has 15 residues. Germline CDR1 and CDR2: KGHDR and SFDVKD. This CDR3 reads CATRGIHPINQPQRF. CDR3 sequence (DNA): TGTGCCACCAGAGGGATCCACCCCATCAATCAGCCCCAGCGTTTT.

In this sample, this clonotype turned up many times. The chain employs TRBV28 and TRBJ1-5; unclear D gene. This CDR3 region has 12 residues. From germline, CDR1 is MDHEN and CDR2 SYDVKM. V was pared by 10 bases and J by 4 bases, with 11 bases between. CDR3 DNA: TGTGCCACACGCGGCAGTAATCAGCCCCAGCATTTT. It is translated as CATRGSNQPQHF.

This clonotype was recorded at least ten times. As DNA, the CDR3 is TGTGCCAGCAGCGAAAGGGCTTCGGTCGCTGAAAAACTGTTTTTT. It translates to CASSERASVAEKLFF. The chain is built from TRBV9 and TRBJ1-4, with D hard to call. Trimming stripped 3 bases from V and 7 bases from J, with 16 bases between. Per the germline V gene, CDR1 is SGDLS and CDR2 is YYNGEE. The CDR3 totals 15 residues.

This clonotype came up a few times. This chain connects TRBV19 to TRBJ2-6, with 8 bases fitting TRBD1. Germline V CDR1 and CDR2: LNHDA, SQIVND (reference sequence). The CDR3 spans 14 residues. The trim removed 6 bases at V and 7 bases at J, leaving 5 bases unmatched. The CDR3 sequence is CASRDRVGANVLTF. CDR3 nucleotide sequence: TGTGCCAGTAGGGACAGGGTGGGAGCCAACGTCCTGACTTTC.